These T cell receptor beta chains were read from a single sample in a study of cytomegalovirus exposure and HLA in healthy donors. Some clones are missing from TCRdb's copy, which holds only in-frame ones; the method was immunoSEQ multiplex PCR. The sample consists of 150,000 to 250,000 clones, around 83% of them appearing once. The sequenced sample was PBMCs. These receptor sequences come from a woman in her fifties or sixties in good health and CMV-seropositive. The CDR3 runs from the conserved cysteine through the conserved F or W. The size of a clone is reported for some rows only, either as once, few or many, or as a class for expanded clones.

clone size,V gene,J gene,CDR3 protein
-,TRBV19,TRBJ1-6,CASSTGSSYNSPLHF
-,TRBV5-1,TRBJ2-5,CASSPSAGLQETQYF
few,TRBV4-3,TRBJ2-5,CASSQDRASGGGETQYF
-,TRBV4-1,TRBJ2-3,CASSQARTSGREVDTQYF
-,TRBV9,TRBJ2-7,CASSVTGSYEQYF
once,TRBV5-1,TRBJ2-4,CASSWQGAQNIQYF
-,TRBV21-1,TRBJ2-7,CASSGGDFSYEQYF
-,TRBV19,TRBJ1-1,CASSITQGTEAFF
-,TRBV5-1,TRBJ1-5,CASAVYSNQPQHF
few,TRBV28,TRBJ2-7,CASSLFGGEQYF
once,TRBV27,TRBJ2-7,CASSLRTGDREQYF
-,TRBV19,TRBJ1-1,CASKGDRQMNTEAFF
few,TRBV5-6,TRBJ1-4,CASEPGTGREKLFF
-,TRBV29-1,TRBJ2-3,CSALDRATDTQYF
-,TRBV29-1,TRBJ2-5,CSVTGSQETQYF
-,TRBV7-9,TRBJ1-2,CASSSTSEWGEVYGYTF
once,TRBV7-3,TRBJ2-1,CASSLTAVYNEQFF
-,TRBV11-3,TRBJ2-3,CASSWGLQDTQYF
-,TRBV5-1,TRBJ1-6,CASSLGREFGPLHF
-,TRBV7-8,TRBJ2-7,CASSAPGFSYEQYF
few,TRBV6-5,TRBJ2-3,CASKAGRGTTDTQYF
-,TRBV19,TRBJ1-5,CASSMVRGQPQHF
-,TRBV30,TRBJ1-4,CAWSTGTGEEKLFF
-,TRBV11-2,TRBJ2-5,CASSLAGDFQETQYF
-,TRBV6-6,TRBJ2-3,CASSKTGLDTQYF
-,TRBV6-1,TRBJ2-4,CASSEGPRDIQYF
-,TRBV6-5,TRBJ1-6,CASSSGTGNSPLHF
-,TRBV18,TRBJ2-6,CASSPKQATFSGANVLTF
-,TRBV6-5,TRBJ2-7,CASNPGLAGVREQYF